A selection of T cell receptor beta chains follows, all from one sample in a study of T cell responses to AZD1222 COVID-19 vaccine. TCRdb's copy holds only in-frame clones and misses some; the assay was immunoSEQ multiplex PCR. The repertoire holds about 110,000 clones, with about 82% as singletons. The sample consisted of peripheral blood, taken on day 0 of AZD1222 vaccination. The receptor source for this set is an adult in good health. The CDR3 runs from the conserved cysteine through the conserved F or W. D genes are given only for firm matches. Part of the rows lack a size; the others show once, few, many or a class for expanded clones.

d_gene: TRBD2; j_gene: TRBJ2-2; v_gene: TRBV6-2/TRBV6-3; abundance: NA; len: 19; CDR3nt: TGTGCCAGCAGTTACGATTTTCTAGCGGGGGGGTTGAACACCGGGGAGCTGTTTTTT; CDR3aa: CASSYDFLAGGLNTGELFF
d_gene: NA; j_gene: TRBJ1-1; v_gene: TRBV29-1; abundance: once; len: 14; CDR3nt: TGCAGCGTGGGACAACGGGATTTGAACACTGAAGCTTTCTTT; CDR3aa: CSVGQRDLNTEAFF
d_gene: TRBD1; j_gene: TRBJ1-1; v_gene: TRBV28; abundance: NA; len: 15; CDR3nt: TGTGCCAGCAGTTTTCCGCCAGGGGGGAACACTGAAGCTTTCTTT; CDR3aa: CASSFPPGGNTEAFF
d_gene: NA; j_gene: TRBJ1-5; v_gene: TRBV7-6; abundance: NA; len: 17; CDR3nt: TGTGCCAGCAGCCCGGGCGTCCCAGGGTTCTACAATCAGCCCCAGCATTTT; CDR3aa: CASSPGVPGFYNQPQHF
d_gene: TRBD1; j_gene: TRBJ2-7; v_gene: TRBV3-1/TRBV3-2; abundance: few; len: 16; CDR3nt: TGTGCCAGCAGCCAAGCACCCGGGACAGGGACCTACGAGCAGTACTTC; CDR3aa: CASSQAPGTGTYEQYF
d_gene: TRBD2; j_gene: TRBJ2-5; v_gene: TRBV7-9; abundance: NA; len: 16; CDR3nt: TGTGCCAGCAGCCCCGGAGGCGGGGGAGATCAAGAGACCCAGTACTTC; CDR3aa: CASSPGGGGDQETQYF
d_gene: NA; j_gene: TRBJ1-1; v_gene: TRBV4-1; abundance: NA; len: 17; CDR3nt: TGCGCCAGCAGCCAAGATAGGGCTGGGGGTCCTTGGGGTGAAGCTTTCTTT; CDR3aa: CASSQDRAGGPWGEAFF
d_gene: NA; j_gene: TRBJ1-6; v_gene: TRBV5-1; abundance: NA; len: 14; CDR3nt: TGCGCCAGCAGCCTCGGGCAGGGGCATTCACCCCTCCACTTT; CDR3aa: CASSLGQGHSPLHF
d_gene: NA; j_gene: TRBJ1-6; v_gene: TRBV5-1; abundance: NA; len: 16; CDR3nt: TGCGCCAGCAGCTTGGCCCGACGTGAGATTAATTCACCCCTCCACTTT; CDR3aa: CASSLARREINSPLHF
d_gene: NA; j_gene: TRBJ1-2; v_gene: TRBV5-1; abundance: NA; len: 15; CDR3nt: TGCGCCAGCACCCCCGGTGGGGGCGACGGGTATGGCTACACCTTC; CDR3aa: CASTPGGGDGYGYTF
d_gene: TRBD1; j_gene: TRBJ2-7; v_gene: TRBV4-1; abundance: NA; len: 14; CDR3nt: TGCGCCAGCAGTTTTAGGACAGGGCCCTACGAGCAGTACTTC; CDR3aa: CASSFRTGPYEQYF
d_gene: TRBD2; j_gene: TRBJ2-1; v_gene: TRBV7-8; abundance: NA; len: 20; CDR3nt: TGTGCCAGCAGCTTGGGCCCGACAAGCGGGGGGTTTACGGACCGCAATGAGCAGTTCTTC; CDR3aa: CASSLGPTSGGFTDRNEQFF
d_gene: NA; j_gene: TRBJ1-2; v_gene: TRBV7-8; abundance: NA; len: 19; CDR3nt: TGTGCCAGCAGCTTAGGGGGGACAAGACTATTTGGGGCTAACTATGGCTACACCTTC; CDR3aa: CASSLGGTRLFGANYGYTF
d_gene: NA; j_gene: TRBJ1-2; v_gene: TRBV6-1; abundance: NA; len: 16; CDR3nt: TGTGCCAGCAGTGAAGGGGGAGGGACCGGCTACTATGGCTACACCTTC; CDR3aa: CASSEGGGTGYYGYTF
d_gene: NA; j_gene: TRBJ2-2; v_gene: TRBV7-9; abundance: NA; len: 12; CDR3nt: TGTGCCAGCAGCCAACCCACCGGGGAGCTGTTTTTT; CDR3aa: CASSQPTGELFF
d_gene: NA; j_gene: TRBJ1-6; v_gene: TRBV4-1; abundance: NA; len: 14; CDR3nt: TGCGCCAGCAGCCAAGATAATCAGGGTTCACCCCTCCACTTT; CDR3aa: CASSQDNQGSPLHF
d_gene: NA; j_gene: TRBJ2-7; v_gene: TRBV7-2; abundance: NA; len: 15; CDR3nt: TGTGCCAGCAGCCAAAACAGGCTGCTGGACTACGAGCAGTACTTC; CDR3aa: CASSQNRLLDYEQYF
d_gene: TRBD1; j_gene: TRBJ2-5; v_gene: TRBV6-5; abundance: NA; len: 13; CDR3nt: TGTGCCAGCACGGTGACAGGGGGAGAGACCCAGTACTTC; CDR3aa: CASTVTGGETQYF
d_gene: TRBD2; j_gene: TRBJ2-5; v_gene: TRBV7-9; abundance: once; len: 14; CDR3nt: TGTGCCAGCAGCTTCGGACTAGCGGGGGTTACCCAGTACTTC; CDR3aa: CASSFGLAGVTQYF
d_gene: NA; j_gene: TRBJ2-1; v_gene: TRBV30; abundance: NA; len: 11; CDR3nt: TGTGCCTTCCTACAGGGAAATGAGCAGTTCTTC; CDR3aa: CAFLQGNEQFF
d_gene: NA; j_gene: TRBJ1-2; v_gene: TRBV18; abundance: NA; len: 13; CDR3nt: TGTGCCAGCTCACTAAGGACGGACTATGGCTACACCTTC; CDR3aa: CASSLRTDYGYTF
d_gene: TRBD1; j_gene: TRBJ2-1; v_gene: TRBV4-1; abundance: NA; len: 16; CDR3nt: TGCGCCAGCAGCCAGCCCGGGGACAGGGGGGTGAATGAGCAGTTCTTC; CDR3aa: CASSQPGDRGVNEQFF
d_gene: NA; j_gene: TRBJ1-5; v_gene: TRBV3-1/TRBV3-2; abundance: NA; len: 15; CDR3nt: TGTGCCAGCAGCCAGGAGGGGGGGCCTTTACAGCCCCAGCATTTT; CDR3aa: CASSQEGGPLQPQHF
d_gene: NA; j_gene: TRBJ1-1; v_gene: TRBV28; abundance: NA; len: 16; CDR3nt: TGTGCCAGCAGTTTTCCGCTTGGGACACCGAACACTGAAGCTTTCTTT; CDR3aa: CASSFPLGTPNTEAFF
d_gene: NA; j_gene: TRBJ1-1; v_gene: TRBV18; abundance: once; len: 19; CDR3nt: TGTGCCAGCTCACGCTCCGCCTCAAATGGGGGGGCGGCGGACACTGAAGCTTTCTTT; CDR3aa: CASSRSASNGGAADTEAFF
d_gene: NA; j_gene: TRBJ1-1; v_gene: TRBV19; abundance: NA; len: 14; CDR3nt: TGTGCCAGTAGTATAGACGGGCGAGGCACTGAAGCTTTCTTT; CDR3aa: CASSIDGRGTEAFF
d_gene: NA; j_gene: TRBJ2-7; v_gene: TRBV28; abundance: NA; len: 13; CDR3nt: TGTGCCAGCAGACCCCATGGGCTTGGCGAGCAGTACTTC; CDR3aa: CASRPHGLGEQYF
d_gene: TRBD2; j_gene: TRBJ2-1; v_gene: TRBV20-1; abundance: NA; len: 15; CDR3nt: TGCAGTGCTAGTGATCGGGGGGGCTTTGGCAATGAGCAGTTCTTC; CDR3aa: CSASDRGGFGNEQFF
d_gene: NA; j_gene: TRBJ2-7; v_gene: TRBV20-1; abundance: NA; len: 11; CDR3nt: TGCAGTGCTAGACTAGGATACGAGCAGTACTTC; CDR3aa: CSARLGYEQYF
d_gene: NA; j_gene: TRBJ2-1; v_gene: TRBV4-3; abundance: NA; len: 14; CDR3nt: TGCGCCAGCAGCCAAGAGGGAGTAGACAATGAGCAGTTCTTC; CDR3aa: CASSQEGVDNEQFF
d_gene: NA; j_gene: TRBJ2-3; v_gene: TRBV27; abundance: few; len: 14; CDR3nt: TGTGCCAGCAGTTTATCGGCTCCGACAGATACGCAGTATTTT; CDR3aa: CASSLSAPTDTQYF
d_gene: NA; j_gene: TRBJ1-6; v_gene: TRBV21-1; abundance: NA; len: 17; CDR3nt: TGTGCCAGCAGCAAAGTCGCGGACAGGACTTATAATTCACCCCTCCACTTT; CDR3aa: CASSKVADRTYNSPLHF
d_gene: TRBD1; j_gene: TRBJ2-7; v_gene: TRBV7-3; abundance: NA; len: 13; CDR3nt: TGTGCCAGCCGTAGGGGACAGGGCGGCGAGCAGTACTTC; CDR3aa: CASRRGQGGEQYF
d_gene: TRBD2; j_gene: TRBJ2-3; v_gene: TRBV7-2; abundance: NA; len: 16; CDR3nt: TGTGCCAGCAGCTTACTTAGCGGGTCTAGCACAGATACGCAGTATTTT; CDR3aa: CASSLLSGSSTDTQYF
d_gene: NA; j_gene: TRBJ1-2; v_gene: TRBV7-9; abundance: few; len: 13; CDR3nt: TGTGCCAGCAGCTTAGTTTGGGAAGAAGGCTACACCTTC; CDR3aa: CASSLVWEEGYTF
d_gene: TRBD1; j_gene: TRBJ2-1; v_gene: TRBV18; abundance: NA; len: 17; CDR3nt: TGTGCCAGCTCACCACAGACAGGGATGCCCCTCTACAATGAGCAGTTCTTC; CDR3aa: CASSPQTGMPLYNEQFF
d_gene: NA; j_gene: TRBJ1-5; v_gene: TRBV5-1; abundance: NA; len: 14; CDR3nt: TGCGCCAGCAGCTTGGCCGGCAGGGACCAGCCCCAGCATTTT; CDR3aa: CASSLAGRDQPQHF
d_gene: NA; j_gene: TRBJ2-1; v_gene: TRBV12-3/TRBV12-4; abundance: NA; len: 13; CDR3nt: TGTGCCAGCAGTAGCCCGGGACCTCGGCGGCAGTTCTTC; CDR3aa: CASSSPGPRRQFF
d_gene: NA; j_gene: TRBJ1-2; v_gene: TRBV2; abundance: NA; len: 11; CDR3nt: TGTGCCAGCGCAATCCGGGATGGCTACACCTTC; CDR3aa: CASAIRDGYTF
d_gene: NA; j_gene: TRBJ1-6; v_gene: TRBV28; abundance: NA; len: 16; CDR3nt: TGTGCCAGCAGTTTTGTGGGGAGCTCCTATAATTCACCCCTCCACTTT; CDR3aa: CASSFVGSSYNSPLHF
d_gene: TRBD2; j_gene: TRBJ2-1; v_gene: TRBV5-6; abundance: NA; len: 16; CDR3nt: TGTGCCAGCACCTTAACTAGCGCGAGCTCCTACAATGAGCAGTTCTTC; CDR3aa: CASTLTSASSYNEQFF
d_gene: NA; j_gene: TRBJ2-2; v_gene: TRBV5-1; abundance: NA; len: 18; CDR3nt: TGCGCCAGCAGCTTGTATCCCGCTCCTTCGGTTAACACCGGGGAGCTGTTTTTT; CDR3aa: CASSLYPAPSVNTGELFF
d_gene: NA; j_gene: TRBJ1-1; v_gene: TRBV6-5; abundance: once; len: 15; CDR3nt: TGTGCCAGCAGTTACTCAGGGGTGGATGTCACTGAAGCTTTCTTT; CDR3aa: CASSYSGVDVTEAFF
d_gene: TRBD1; j_gene: TRBJ2-7; v_gene: TRBV18; abundance: NA; len: 14; CDR3nt: TGTGCCAGCTCACCACCGGGACAGATCTACGAGCAGTACTTC; CDR3aa: CASSPPGQIYEQYF
d_gene: NA; j_gene: TRBJ2-2; v_gene: TRBV6-5; abundance: NA; len: 13; CDR3nt: TGTGCCAGCAGCAACAAAGCCACCGGGGAGCTGTTTTTT; CDR3aa: CASSNKATGELFF
d_gene: TRBD1; j_gene: TRBJ1-1; v_gene: TRBV30; abundance: NA; len: 18; CDR3nt: TGTGCCTGGAGTCCCCGGGACAGGGTCCATTGGGGAAGCACTGAAGCTTTCTTT; CDR3aa: CAWSPRDRVHWGSTEAFF
d_gene: NA; j_gene: TRBJ2-3; v_gene: TRBV6-6; abundance: once; len: 14; CDR3nt: TGTGCCAGCAGCACCGGACAGATCACAGATACGCAGTATTTT; CDR3aa: CASSTGQITDTQYF